This is a list of T cell receptor beta chains from one sample in a study of breast tumors, draining lymph nodes, adjacent tissues. TCRdb called the multiplex PCR reads again in MiXCR, with one record for every CDR3 protein. Of some 85,000 distinct CDR3 sequences detected, approximately 28% appear once; the ten largest clones hold roughly 7.3%. The material sequenced was axillary lymph node tissue. These receptors were obtained from a female donor with breast cancer. Some clones in this sample may be carry-over from other donors' samples. Each CDR3 is given without its conserved first and last residue. A row's size may be missing; if present it is once, few, many or a size class.

V gene	J gene	clone size	CDR3 protein
TRBV11-2	TRBJ1-1	few	ASSFPQAEAF
TRBV7-3	TRBJ2-3	once	ATSARLSDTQY
TRBV7-3	TRBJ2-3	many	ASSNSGGADTQY
TRBV20-1	TRBJ2-5	.	SARAETQY
TRBV18	TRBJ2-7	many	ASSPQGNEQY
TRBV7-2	TRBJ2-3	many	ASSTLTPPDTQY
TRBV10-1	TRBJ2-3	many	ASSESGQGGTDTQY
TRBV4-1	TRBJ1-1	.	ASSQRLLAVGPTEAF
TRBV9	TRBJ1-4	many	ASSPKTLTGVGEKLF
TRBV5-1	TRBJ2-3	many	ASSFTSGRRTDTQY
TRBV19	TRBJ2-7	many	ASRVGTGPYEQY
TRBV10-3	TRBJ1-1	.	AISDGGREAF
TRBV7-9	TRBJ2-7	.	ASRDSTGTAYEQY
TRBV20-1	TRBJ2-3	.	SASTESQY
TRBV20-1	TRBJ1-1	few	SAYDTEAF
TRBV2	TRBJ2-2	many	ASSASLAGGLGNTGELF
TRBV6-1	TRBJ2-1	many	ASSEAAPAGGYEQF